This T cell receptor (beta chain) emerged from a study of blood T cell repertoires in COVID-19 (dated by TCRdb to between 2020 and 2021). Study-wide context: The collaborator samples originated in the United States, Italy and Spain and spanned the acute and convalescent phases of COVID-19. Deeply sampled blood TCRbeta repertoires from subjects exposed to, actively infected with, or recovered from COVID-19 were included in the dataset. The samples were drawn from the first 160 participants of the ongoing ImmuneRACE study and from some 1,300 subjects provided by 6 global collaborators. The prospective study material was composed of cDNA or gDNA derived from T cells, B-cell-depleted T cells, or PBMCs. HLA class I and class II types, where available, came from metadata supplied by the sample provider rather than from assay-based typing. Nearly every sample came with metadata listing a de-identified subject ID, COVID-19 status, age in years and sex. The repertoires were released in a freely available public database intended as a resource for research on the immune response to SARS-CoV-2. Findings and caveats that apply to the study as a whole: Clinical and demographic metadata were provided uncurated, with the amount varying by source and participant.

TCRbeta CDR3 regions were amplified from genomic DNA by means of the immunoSEQ Assay, a bias-controlled multiplex PCR. On the authors' methods: Within the assay, amplification of reference gene primers was used to estimate how many nucleated cells each sample contained. To quantify the absolute abundance of each unique TCRbeta CDR3 rearrangement, sequence reads were collapsed and filtered. For each sample, productive Simpson clonality was calculated as the square root of Simpson's diversity index over productive rearrangements. TCRdb's version of the immuneACCESS table is confined to in-frame rearrangements and falls short of the full clone set. An unresolved V gene accounts for under half of the shortfall where checked; the remainder is of unknown origin. Clone size and the V and J calls come from that table; the DNA yielded D and trimming. The sample has some 140,000 clones on record, approximately 90% of them singletons. The top ten clonotypes cover more than 2% of the sample.

Collaborating institutions collected whole blood in K2EDTA tubes following their own protocols. For TCRbeta analysis, collaborator samples were shipped as frozen whole blood, as isolated PBMCs, or as DNA extracted from either sample type. A note on this clone: Its antigen is not yet known. Per-nucleotide qualities are absent, and no much larger clonotype sits a single base away.

The germline V gene sets CDR1 to SGHAT and CDR2 to FQNNGV. V gives up 1 base and J gives up 0 bases, and the segment between their germline ends measures 9 bases. The cysteine opens and the phenylalanine closes a CDR3 of 15 amino acids. The sequence is cut down to CDR3 DNA, 45 bases in frame from base 1. The receptor chain draws on TRBV11-2 and TRBJ1-1, and TRBD1 may be the D gene, going by 5 matching bases. The TCR comes from a man in his 70s with active COVID-19. The sample was peripheral blood. The DNA is TGTGCCAGCAGCTTAGTCAAGGGGATGAACACTGAAGCTTTCTTT. Its protein product is CASSLVKGMNTEAFF.